A selection of T cell receptor beta chains follows, all from one sample in a study of blood T cell repertoires in COVID-19. The assay was immunoSEQ multiplex PCR, and TCRdb's table has in-frame clones only and misses some. The sample lists about 410,000 clones; 90% were seen once. The sequencing input was PBMCs or T cells enriched from blood (not recorded which). All receptors come from a man between 18 and 35 years old who had recovered from COVID-19. The CDR3 runs from the conserved cysteine through the conserved F or W. The order of the fields is D gene, J gene, V gene, clone size, CDR3 DNA, CDR3 protein. A D gene is named only where the DNA matches it firmly. Clone size is shown for a subset of rows, as once, few, many or a class of expanded clone.

D: NA
J: TRBJ2-4
V: TRBV11-2
size: NA
DNA: TGTGCCAGCAGTGACTCTGGCATTCAGTACTTC
CDR3: CASSDSGIQYF

D: TRBD2
J: TRBJ2-3
V: TRBV27
size: once
DNA: TGTGCCAGCAGTTTGGAAGCTAGCGGGAACCGGCACACAGATACGCAGTATTTT
CDR3: CASSLEASGNRHTDTQYF

D: TRBD2
J: TRBJ2-1
V: TRBV28
size: NA
DNA: TGTGCCAGCAGTTTACGACTAGCGGGAGCTTATGAGCAGTTCTTC
CDR3: CASSLRLAGAYEQFF

D: TRBD1
J: TRBJ2-5
V: TRBV5-4
size: NA
DNA: TGTGCCAGCAGCTATAGGACAGGGTTGTCGGAGACCCAGTACTTC
CDR3: CASSYRTGLSETQYF

D: TRBD1
J: TRBJ1-6
V: TRBV30
size: NA
DNA: TGTGCCTGGGGGACAGGGTTTAACTCACCCCTCCACTTT
CDR3: CAWGTGFNSPLHF

D: TRBD1
J: TRBJ1-3
V: TRBV10-3
size: NA
DNA: TGTGCCATCAATACTCAGGGGGACACCATATATTTT
CDR3: CAINTQGDTIYF

D: TRBD2
J: TRBJ2-2
V: TRBV6-6
size: NA
DNA: TGTGCCAGCATTCCAAGGTCCCCTCGGGGGGGCGGGGAGCTGTTTTTT
CDR3: CASIPRSPRGGGELFF

D: NA
J: TRBJ1-1
V: TRBV5-4
size: NA
DNA: TGTGCCACCCGGGGGATCACGGCCGAAGCTTTCTTT
CDR3: CATRGITAEAFF

D: TRBD1
J: TRBJ1-6
V: TRBV19
size: NA
DNA: TGTGCCAGTACTACCTGGGACAGGCTTGAGGTCCACTTT
CDR3: CASTTWDRLEVHF

D: NA
J: TRBJ1-2
V: TRBV28
size: NA
DNA: TGTGCCAGCAGTTTCTCAGGGATCAATGGCTACACCTTC
CDR3: CASSFSGINGYTF

D: TRBD1
J: TRBJ2-3
V: TRBV5-1
size: NA
DNA: TGCGCCAGCAGCTTGGGAAGGGGGCAGGGCACAGATACGCAGTATTTT
CDR3: CASSLGRGQGTDTQYF

D: NA
J: TRBJ2-3
V: TRBV5-1
size: NA
DNA: TGCGCCAGCAGCTTGGAGGACTCCGGGGGAAATACGCAGTATTTT
CDR3: CASSLEDSGGNTQYF

D: TRBD2
J: TRBJ2-7
V: TRBV27
size: NA
DNA: TGTGCCAGCAGTCCCCGGGGACTAGCGGGACCCTACGAGCAGTACTTC
CDR3: CASSPRGLAGPYEQYF

D: NA
J: TRBJ2-1
V: TRBV29-1
size: NA
DNA: TGCAGCGGAGGGACAAATGAGCAGTTCTTC
CDR3: CSGGTNEQFF

D: NA
J: TRBJ1-1
V: TRBV9
size: once
DNA: TGTGCCAGCAGCGTAGCTGTGGGGCGCGACACTGAAGCTTTCTTT
CDR3: CASSVAVGRDTEAFF

D: NA
J: TRBJ1-1
V: TRBV29-1
size: NA
DNA: TGCAGCGTTGTCGGGGACTCCCGGATGAACACTGAAGCTTTCTTT
CDR3: CSVVGDSRMNTEAFF

D: NA
J: TRBJ2-5
V: TRBV19
size: NA
DNA: TGTGCCAGTAGTATAGTATCGGGGAAAGAGACCCAGTACTTC
CDR3: CASSIVSGKETQYF

D: TRBD1
J: TRBJ1-6
V: TRBV3-1/TRBV3-2
size: NA
DNA: TGTGCCAGCAGCCCCCAGGGACAGGAAAATTCACCCCTCCACTTT
CDR3: CASSPQGQENSPLHF

D: NA
J: TRBJ1-2
V: TRBV5-1
size: NA
DNA: TGCGCCAGCAGCTTGCTTTTCGAGAGCGGCTACACCTTC
CDR3: CASSLLFESGYTF

D: TRBD1
J: TRBJ2-3
V: TRBV3-1/TRBV3-2
size: NA
DNA: TGTGCCGGCAGCCAGGGGACAGGGGGCTCTTCAGATACGCAGTATTTT
CDR3: CAGSQGTGGSSDTQYF

D: TRBD2
J: TRBJ2-1
V: TRBV5-4
size: NA
DNA: TGTGCCAGCAGCAAGGGACTAGCGGGAGGCTCCTACAATGAGCAGTTCTTC
CDR3: CASSKGLAGGSYNEQFF

D: NA
J: TRBJ2-3
V: TRBV9
size: NA
DNA: TGTGCCAGCAGCGCCAGCGGTAGCACAGATACGCAGTATTTT
CDR3: CASSASGSTDTQYF

D: NA
J: TRBJ2-3
V: TRBV9
size: NA
DNA: TGTGCCAGCAGCGTGGAGGGCCTTCCAGATACGCAGTATTTT
CDR3: CASSVEGLPDTQYF

D: NA
J: TRBJ1-6
V: TRBV11-3
size: NA
DNA: TGTGCCAGCAGTCTCCGTCCGGGGGATTCGAATTCACCCCTCCACTTT
CDR3: CASSLRPGDSNSPLHF

D: NA
J: TRBJ1-1
V: TRBV3-1/TRBV3-2
size: NA
DNA: TGTGCCAGCGGCCGGGGCCCGAACACTGAAGCTTTCTTT
CDR3: CASGRGPNTEAFF

D: NA
J: TRBJ2-3
V: TRBV7-9
size: NA
DNA: TGTGCCAGCAGCGCCGACAGGAGCACAGATACGCAGTATTTT
CDR3: CASSADRSTDTQYF

D: NA
J: TRBJ1-3
V: TRBV12-3/TRBV12-4
size: NA
DNA: TGTGCCATAGACACTCGCTCTGGAAACACCATATATTTT
CDR3: CAIDTRSGNTIYF

D: NA
J: TRBJ1-2
V: TRBV7-9
size: few
DNA: TGTGCCAGCAGCTTAGCGAGCCAGGGGATAAGCAACACCTTC
CDR3: CASSLASQGISNTF

D: NA
J: TRBJ1-1
V: TRBV7-9
size: NA
DNA: TGTGCCAGCAGCTTACAATTGAACACTGAAGCTTTCTTT
CDR3: CASSLQLNTEAFF

D: NA
J: TRBJ1-5
V: TRBV2
size: once
DNA: TGTGCCAGCACCGAAACCCGGGGGAATCAGCCCCAGCATTTT
CDR3: CASTETRGNQPQHF

D: TRBD1
J: TRBJ1-5
V: TRBV9
size: NA
DNA: TGTGCCAGCAGCGTCCAGGGGGCGAGTAACCAGCCCCAGCATTTT
CDR3: CASSVQGASNQPQHF

D: NA
J: TRBJ2-1
V: TRBV5-4
size: NA
DNA: TGTGCCAGCAGCTTGGTCGCGTCCTACAATGAGCAGTTCTTC
CDR3: CASSLVASYNEQFF

D: NA
J: TRBJ1-4
V: TRBV7-9
size: NA
DNA: TGTGCCAGCAGCTCCCGGACAGCAACTAATGAAAAACTGTTTTTT
CDR3: CASSSRTATNEKLFF

D: TRBD1
J: TRBJ1-2
V: TRBV28
size: NA
DNA: TGTGCCAGCAGTTTACCTCCGGGGACAGGGGAGCGCTACACCTTC
CDR3: CASSLPPGTGERYTF

D: NA
J: TRBJ1-4
V: TRBV3-1/TRBV3-2
size: NA
DNA: TGTGCCAGCAGCCAATCGGGGAACGGAAAACTGTTTTTT
CDR3: CASSQSGNGKLFF

D: TRBD2
J: TRBJ2-2
V: TRBV3-1/TRBV3-2
size: NA
DNA: TGTGCCAGCAGCCTTTATTGGGGCGGGAGTACTGGCGGGGAGCTGTTTTTT
CDR3: CASSLYWGGSTGGELFF

D: NA
J: TRBJ1-1
V: TRBV28
size: NA
DNA: TGTGCCAGCAGTTCCCCAGGAGGGGTCACTGAAGCTTTCTTT
CDR3: CASSSPGGVTEAFF

D: NA
J: TRBJ2-6
V: TRBV6-1
size: NA
DNA: TGTGCCAGCAGTGAACGTCCCTCTGGGGCCAACGTCCTGACTTTC
CDR3: CASSERPSGANVLTF

D: TRBD1
J: TRBJ1-5
V: TRBV9
size: NA
DNA: TGTGCCAGCAGCGTAGGGGGACAGGGGGCTGGCCAGCCCCAGCATTTT
CDR3: CASSVGGQGAGQPQHF

D: TRBD2
J: TRBJ2-7
V: TRBV4-1
size: NA
DNA: TGCGCCAGCAGTGACATAGCGGGGGACGAGCAGTACTTC
CDR3: CASSDIAGDEQYF

D: TRBD1
J: TRBJ1-2
V: TRBV11-2
size: NA
DNA: TGTGCCAGCAGTTTTACGACAGGGACTTATGGCTACACCTTC
CDR3: CASSFTTGTYGYTF

D: NA
J: TRBJ1-1
V: TRBV27
size: NA
DNA: TGTGCCAGCAGTTCTGCGGGAGTGAACACTGAAGCTTTCTTT
CDR3: CASSSAGVNTEAFF

D: TRBD1
J: TRBJ2-7
V: TRBV11-2
size: NA
DNA: TGTGCCAGCAGCTTTACAGGGGGCTATGAGCAGTACTTC
CDR3: CASSFTGGYEQYF

D: NA
J: TRBJ2-3
V: TRBV11-3
size: NA
DNA: TGTGCCAGCAGCTTAGGGTCTCATGGGACTTTCACAGATACGCAGTATTTT
CDR3: CASSLGSHGTFTDTQYF

D: TRBD2
J: TRBJ2-1
V: TRBV28
size: NA
DNA: TGTGCCAGCAGCTACGGACTAGCGGGAGGAACGAATGAGCAGTTCTTC
CDR3: CASSYGLAGGTNEQFF